A selection of T cell receptor beta chains follows, all from one sample in a study of cytomegalovirus exposure and HLA in healthy donors. TCRdb's copy holds only in-frame clones and misses some; the assay was immunoSEQ multiplex PCR. This table holds over 70,000 clones, about 80% found once. Sequencing used PBMCs. The source is a male donor in good health and CMV-seronegative. CDR3s include the opening cysteine and the closing phenylalanine or tryptophan.

v_call | cdr3_aa
TRBV10-3 | CAISGTDSNQPQHF
TRBV19 | CASSPRQRTTFDNEQFF
TRBV6-5 | CASSTGENTEAFF
TRBV4-2 | CASSQDTSTDTQYF
TRBV7-2 | CASSPRGGRSSYEQYF
TRBV15 | CATSRALAGSTDTQYF
TRBV10-2 | CASSVDRANNYGYTF
TRBV2 | CASSEGRQGWAFF
TRBV7-2 | CASSFSRAIGYTF
TRBV27 | CASSLAITGRYEQYF
TRBV7-9 | CASSLQGQLSGRYF
TRBV25-1 | CATGGPSGGSYEQYF